This record concerns one T cell receptor beta chain sequence. What it binds is unknown. Unexposed donor CD4+ T cells date from about 2011-2018, before the COVID-19 pandemic. After about 11 days of culture, CD4+ T cells were isolated. Cells permitting, SARS-CoV-2 S/N and four cold-coronavirus spikes were tested on unexposed-donor CD4+ T cells. These data belong to a study of CD4 T cells in relation to SARS-CoV-2 and coronaviruses. The wider study: TCR beta CDR3s were sequenced after 10-day antigen culture of PBMCs. Controls used an HIV-1 Nef peptide pool or no peptide. Study results and limitations: Pre-pandemic and post-infection samples never came from the same donor.

Trimming stripped 6 bases from V and 2 bases from J, with 16 bases between. Germline V lookup: CDR1 MNHEY, CDR2 SMNVEV (reference sequence). The CDR3 runs to 15 residues. Using immunoSEQ multiplex PCR, the repertoire was profiled, and TCRdb retains in-frame clones only, with some absent. The sample has some 20,000 clones; around four fifths are singletons. Material for sequencing was CD4+ T cells from PBMCs, cultured in vitro. The sequence was collected from a human donor in good health. V gene TRBV27 combines with J gene TRBJ1-2, with TRBD1 as a possible D gene (5 bases). CDR3 region: CASRGVGEGNYGYTF. The DNA for the CDR3 is TGTGCCAGCAGGGGCGTGGGGGAAGGGAACTATGGCTACACCTTC.